A selection of T cell receptor beta chains follows, all from one sample in a study of shared clonotypes between healthy human individuals. The table came from immunoSEQ multiplex PCR; TCRdb's copy has only in-frame clones and leaves some out. In the table there are approximately 980,000 clones, less than 85% of which are singletons. The material sequenced was memory CD4+ T cells sorted from blood. The receptors stem from a young man in good health. The CDR3 runs from the conserved cysteine through the conserved F or W.

v_gene: TRBV10-3
j_gene: TRBJ2-7
CDR3aa: CAISESTSGISYEQYF

v_gene: TRBV6-1
j_gene: TRBJ2-5
CDR3aa: CASSDDPFSETQYF

v_gene: TRBV6-1
j_gene: TRBJ1-2
CDR3aa: CASGVQSSYGYTF

v_gene: TRBV27
j_gene: TRBJ1-3
CDR3aa: CASSQRPPYSGNTIYF

v_gene: TRBV5-4
j_gene: TRBJ2-1
CDR3aa: CASSFPGQGISEQFF

v_gene: TRBV7-8
j_gene: TRBJ1-6
CDR3aa: CASSIPTSPLHF

v_gene: TRBV30
j_gene: TRBJ2-7
CDR3aa: CAWSRGTGIHEQYF

v_gene: TRBV28
j_gene: TRBJ2-5
CDR3aa: CASSLTEGAWRETQYF

v_gene: TRBV6-6
j_gene: TRBJ1-6
CDR3aa: CATVLGDNSPLHF

v_gene: TRBV4-3
j_gene: TRBJ2-7
CDR3aa: CASSQELTGGSYEQYF